Presented here are 15 T cell receptor beta chains from one specimen sequenced in a study of beta chain features in type 1 diabetes. Expressed TCRB transcripts were sequenced, since all the RNA that had been isolated was reverse transcribed. Repertoires were generated with immunoSEQ multiplex PCR, while TCRdb's copy carries only in-frame clones and drops some. The sample holds roughly 300,000 clones, roughly an eighth seen once. Overall study findings and caveats: People with Type 1 diabetes carried modestly yet significantly shorter TCRB CDR3s in all four CD4+ subsets.

The antigens of these receptors remain unknown. Sequencing was done on a sample of naive CD4+ T cells from blood. These receptors came from a man aged 30 to 45 with type 1 diabetes.

This chain joins TRBV2 and TRBJ2-3, with D possibly being TRBD1 (5 bases). Per germline, CDR1 SNHLY and CDR2 FYNNEI. Trimming shortened V by 2 bases and J by 1 base, and 7 bases separated the two germline ends. The CDR3 has 14 residues. CDR3 DNA sequence: TGTGCCAGCAGTGAACAGGGCGGCACAGATACGCAGTATTTT. It codes for CASSEQGGTDTQYF.

This clone was seen a few times. V usage is TRBV7-9 and J usage is TRBJ2-3, with 10 bases matching TRBD2. Germline V CDR1 and CDR2: SEHNR, FQNEAQ (reference sequence). Trimming at V came to 5 bases and at J to 2 bases, leaving 4 bases not matched to a gene. There are 15 residues in the CDR3. The CDR3 DNA is TGTGCCAGCAGCCCAGGACTAGCGGACACAGATACGCAGTATTTT. It is translated as CASSPGLADTDTQYF.

This clone was counted only a few times. The DNA is omitted, as the CDR3 cannot be located on it reliably, and the CDR3 follows TCRdb's listing. The chain carries TRBV5-1 and TRBJ1-1. The CDR3 length equals 15 residues, ends included. CDR1 SGHRS and CDR2 YFSETQ come from the germline V gene. The CDR3 is CASSPFGPGGTEAFF.

This clone was observed a handful of times. The genes are TRBV5-4 and TRBJ2-1, with D perhaps matching TRBD1 (6 bases). Trimming took 4 bases from V and 7 from J, leaving 12 bases between them. CDR3 length: 13 amino acids. Germline V gene data show CDR1 as SGHNT and CDR2 as YYREEE (reference sequence). The CDR3 here is CASSATGRNEQFF. The CDR3 DNA follows: TGTGCCAGCAGCGCCACAGGGCGGAATGAGCAGTTCTTC.

This clone was found a few times. V and J are TRBV4-3 and TRBJ2-2; 8 bases match TRBD1. Germline values: CDR1 LGHNA, CDR2 YSLEER. The CDR3 sequence is 17 residues long. The V and J ends lost 0 bases and 1 base, in that order; junction bases with no gene match: 4. The CDR3 protein is CASSQETGVMNTGELFF. The CDR3 region has the DNA TGCGCCAGCAGCCAAGAGACAGGGGTAATGAACACCGGGGAGCTGTTTTTT.

This clone turned up a few times. J is TRBJ1-1 and V is TRBV7-9; D is undetermined. Per the germline V gene, CDR1 is SEHNR and CDR2 is FQNEAQ (reference sequence). V dropped 2 bases and J dropped 0 bases, with 10 bases sitting between them. The CDR3 covers 15 residues. The CDR3 loop reads CASSLRGAVNTEAFF. CDR3 sequence (DNA): TGTGCCAGCAGCTTACGAGGAGCCGTGAACACTGAAGCTTTCTTT.

The genes are TRBV7-2 and TRBJ2-5; 14 nucleotides match TRBD2. Germline lookup yields CDR1 SGHTA and CDR2 FQGNSA. Losses at the gene ends were 3 bases for V and 5 bases for J; bases not matched to a gene: 5. This CDR3 has 16 amino acids. The CDR3 reads CASSFPGLAGGETQYF. CDR3 nucleotides: TGTGCCAGCAGCTTTCCCGGACTAGCGGGAGGCGAGACCCAGTACTTC.

This clone was detected only a few times. This chain links TRBV4-3 with TRBJ1-2; 10 nucleotides agree with TRBD1. The CDR3 has 15 residues. Germline V gives CDR1 LGHNA, CDR2 YSLEER. V lost 0 bases to trimming and J lost 6 bases; unmatched junction nucleotides: 4. The CDR3 here is CASSQDFGQGDGYTF. The CDR3 DNA sequence: TGCGCCAGCAGCCAAGACTTCGGACAGGGGGATGGCTACACCTTC.

This clone was observed a few times. The chain is built from TRBV2 and TRBJ1-2; 7 bases map to TRBD1. Germline-derived CDR1 and CDR2 are SNHLY and FYNNEI. This CDR3 contains 16 residues. The junction had 11 bases not matched to a gene; V was cut back by 2 bases and J by 5 bases. The CDR3 DNA reads TGTGCCAGCAGTGAACAACAGGGGAGGATGGGGTATGGCTACACCTTC. Translating it yields CASSEQQGRMGYGYTF.

The CDR3 here is CSVDEGQGRTYEQYF. The CDR3 DNA sequence: TGCAGCGTTGATGAGGGGCAGGGGCGGACCTACGAGCAGTACTTC. V and J are TRBV29-1 and TRBJ2-7; a possible D gene is TRBD1 (6 bases). Trimming took 3 bases from V and 2 from J, leaving 17 bases between them. Germline loops: CDR1 SQVTM, CDR2 ANQGSEA. CDR3 length: 15 residues.

This clone was seen a few times. V is TRBV10-3 and J is TRBJ2-3; 11 nucleotides align to TRBD1. V lost 4 bases, J lost 5 bases, and 5 bases stayed unmatched. This CDR3 is built from 15 residues. Germline-derived CDR1 and CDR2 are ENHRY and SYGVKD. This CDR3 reads CAISAPGQGGDTQYF. The CDR3 DNA sequence: TGTGCCATCAGTGCCCCGGGACAGGGGGGAGATACGCAGTATTTT.

This clone has just a few counts. The chain combines TRBV7-2 with TRBJ2-3, with D unresolved. The CDR3 covers 12 residues. Deletions cut 1 base from V and 5 bases from J, with 4 bases between. CDR1 and CDR2 from the germline V gene are SGHTA and FQGNSA. CDR3 in DNA: TGTGCCAGCAGCTTAGGCGTAGATACGCAGTATTTT. As protein: CASSLGVDTQYF.

This clone was counted only a few times. Different DNA sequences within this sample yield the same CDR3. The genes are TRBV5-1 and TRBJ2-7; TRBD2 might be the D (6 bases). The CDR3 is 15 amino acids. Trimming cost V 0 bases and J 0 bases, with 10 bases left between them. CDR1 and CDR2 (germline): SGHRS, YFSETQ. The CDR3 protein is CASSLVSGPSYEQYF. CDR3 DNA: TGCGCCAGCAGCTTGGTTAGCGGTCCCTCCTACGAGCAGTACTTC.

The V gene is TRBV7-9, the J gene TRBJ2-7, with D possibly TRBD2 on 5 matching bases. This CDR3 comprises 15 residues. V was pared by 4 bases and J by 3 bases, with 16 bases between. CDR1 and CDR2 from the germline V gene are SEHNR and FQNEAQ (reference sequence). The CDR3, as DNA: TGTGCCAGCAGCTCCCTAGACTACACCCGCTACGAGCAGTACTTC. Translated: CASSSLDYTRYEQYF.

The DNA for the CDR3 is TGTGCCAGCAGCCAAGAGCAGGGGGAGTCCGGCTATGGCTACACCTTC. Protein product: CASSQEQGESGYGYTF. V is TRBV4-2 and J is TRBJ1-2; 7 positions agree with TRBD1. V dropped 0 bases and J dropped 4; count of bases not matched to a gene: 8. The CDR3 is 16 amino acids. Germline V gene sequence: CDR1 LGHNA, CDR2 YNFKEQ.